What follows describes a single T cell receptor (beta chain). The data are from a study of T-cell reconstitution after alpha-beta-depleted transplantation in children. Molecular barcoding with unique molecular identifiers was used for the TCRbeta library. MiXCR was run by TCRdb on the PCR reads, yielding one entry per CDR3 protein. The sample has 490,000 or so distinct CDR3 sequences, around an eighth seen once. Trimming removed 5 bases from V and 9 bases from J; junction bases left unmatched: 12. There are 16 residues in the CDR3. Looked up from germline, CDR1 is MDHEN and CDR2 is SYDVKM. This receptor was taken from a human donor who donated a stem cell graft to a child with combined immunodeficiency. Material: PBMCs from the stem cell graft donor, obtained from the stem cell graft. This chain joins TRBV28 and TRBJ2-5; 13 nucleotides align to TRBD2. The DNA for the CDR3 is TGTGCCAGCAGTGACGGACTAGCGGGGGAGTCGGTGTCCCAGTACTTC. This gives the protein CASSDGLAGESVSQYF. Full variable domain (outside the CDR3, taken from reference TRBV28 and TRBJ2-5): DVKVTQSSRYLVKRTGEKVFLECVQDMDHENMFWYRQDPGLGLRLIYFSYDVKMKEKGDIPEGYSVSREKKERFSLILESASTNQTSMYLCASSDGLAGESVSQYFGPGTRLLVL.